This T cell receptor beta chain was obtained from a study of T cells in Graves' hyperthyroidism and ophthalmopathy (dated by TCRdb to the late 2010s). General notes on the study: Peripheral blood samples were taken at the time of initial diagnosis, prior to any treatment. TCR V-J signatures able to tell the groups apart were searched for in a discovery cohort of 95 to 100 patients, of whom over 40 had Graves' ophthalmopathy and 55 to 60 had stable Graves' hyperthyroidism. Prospective prediction of ophthalmopathy was tested in an independent validation cohort consisting of 18 hyperthyroidism patients and more than 15 patients who later progressed to ophthalmopathy. The roughly 94 discovery patients were randomly divided into training and test sets at a 7:3 ratio. In addition, the study compared T-cell repertoires in thyroid tissue and in blood from five or six Graves' hyperthyroidism patients. Following sampling, methimazole starting at 30 mg daily was given to hyperthyroidism patients, and high-dose intravenous methylprednisolone was given to ophthalmopathy patients. According to the paper, TCR Vbeta CDR3 sequencing was carried out on about 140 peripheral blood samples, which came from 40 to 45 ophthalmopathy, around 75 hyperthyroidism and some 17 progressor patients. Findings and caveats that apply to the study as a whole: Ophthalmopathy was separated from stable hyperthyroidism by a 13 V-J signature model, with 85% to 90% sensitivity and approximately 81% specificity obtained in cross-validation and 80%/75% obtained in testing. In validation, progression to ophthalmopathy was predicted by the model with 70% to 71% sensitivity and about 72% specificity, a median of approximately 7.1 months before onset. Sample size was not statistically predetermined, and investigators were not blinded to group allocation. Blood samples also contained most of the expanded thyroid clonotypes (frequency above 0.001), which suggests that blood repertoires may reflect thyroid immune responses.

Stable Graves' hyperthyroidism was defined as no progression to ophthalmopathy during 18 months of follow-up. The hyperthyroidism patients were between 18 and 65 years old and newly diagnosed, with a disease duration of less than 2 months. The study excluded patients with uncontrolled infections, other autoimmune diseases, pregnancy or lactation. Clinical symptoms, serum thyroxine and TRAb, thyroid ultrasound, and orbital computed tomography formed the basis for the diagnoses. Ficoll-Paque density gradient centrifugation was used to isolate PBMCs from 8 to 10 ml of fresh peripheral blood. Total RNA was extracted with Trizol reagent, and quality was checked on an Agilent 2100 Bioanalyzer. The TCR beta CDR3 regions were amplified from RNA transcripts. The TCR CDR3 was subjected to a first round of RT-PCR using the HTBI primer set and the Qiagen OneStep RT-PCR kit. The libraries were constructed in a second round of multiplex PCR and then size-selected and purified. Paired-end sequencing of the libraries was performed with 100 bp reads on an Illumina HiSeq2000. As for the authors' bioinformatics: SOAPnuke was used to process the raw data, removing reads that contained adapters or uncalled bases, had a mean Phred below 15, or lacked an exact match to the constant primer or identifier. COPE v1.2.5 was used to merge high-quality paired reads, and clonotypes were defined as unique nucleotide sequences. MiTCR v1.1 was used to align the clonotypes against IMGT TRBV, TRBD and TRBJ reference segments. Only V-J combinations with frequency above 0.0001, covering 99% to 99.2% of repertoires, were analysed. A TCS score was defined as the ratio of F50 (clonal expansion) to E x V (chaos), with BLOSUM62-based TCRdist applied between CDR3 peptides within each V-J. Welch's t-statistics and random forest reduced roughly 540 V-J features to under 15, which were used in a naive Bayes classifier (R e1071). The public reads were run again by TCRdb, first through fastp at Q25 and then through MiXCR, and only productive beta chains were kept. Rows with a matching CDR3 protein are joined into one entry that keeps the most common DNA and genes. Clone size and V and J calls follow TCRdb, not the original study. For this sample the table gives under 700,000 distinct CDR3 sequences, of which 16% were detected only once. Around 19% of the sample lies in the top ten.

Only a few counts were recorded for this clonotype. No antigen is known for it. Qualities for individual bases were not recorded, and no much larger clone is one base off. The cysteine opens and the phenylalanine closes a CDR3 of 15 amino acids. This entry keeps only the CDR3 DNA: 45 bases, framed from base 1. For CDR1 and CDR2, the germline V gene lists SGDLS and YYNGEE. Trimming costs V 3 bases and J 0 bases, and their ends lie 9 bases apart. Sequencing was carried out using blood. This receptor was taken from a woman between 18 and 29 years old with Graves' hyperthyroidism. The sequence is built from TRBV9 and TRBJ1-4; TRBD1 is perhaps the D gene, given 5 matching bases. The CDR3 protein sequence reads: CASSGDGATNEKLFF. In nucleotide form, the sequence is TGTGCCAGCAGCGGGGACGGTGCAACTAATGAAAAACTGTTTTTT.